This TCR beta chain stems from a study of blood T cell repertoires in COVID-19. The overall study: COVID-19 samples, acute and convalescent, were from the United States, Italy and Spain. T cells, B-cell-depleted T cells, or PBMCs supplied cDNA or gDNA.

The table lists this clone with a few counts. Germline V gene data show CDR1 as SGHRS and CDR2 as YFSETQ. The length of the CDR3 is 16 residues. The V and J ends lost 4 bases and 7 bases respectively, with 18 bases between them. The assay was immunoSEQ multiplex PCR, and TCRdb's table has in-frame clones only and misses some. The table records under 250,000 clones, around 85% of them present only once. The chain is built from TRBV5-1 and TRBJ1-6, with D perhaps TRBD1 (6 bases). Sequencing was performed on peripheral blood. This receptor was identified in a man aged 40-55 years with acute or convalescent COVID-19. For the CDR3, the DNA is TGCGCCAGCAGCCCCTCGACAGGCGGGAGGAATTCACCCCTCCACTTT. It specifies CASSPSTGGRNSPLHF.